These T cell receptor beta chains were read from a single sample in a study of T cells in Graves' hyperthyroidism and ophthalmopathy. Via MiXCR, TCRdb re-called the multiplex PCR reads, giving one row per CDR3 protein. The repertoire holds some 400,000 distinct CDR3 sequences, with more than 11% as singletons. The sample consisted of blood. The receptors come from a woman aged 55-75 years with Graves' hyperthyroidism. Each CDR3 is given with its conserved first and last residue. Each record gives: V gene, clone size, D gene, J gene, CDR3 protein, CDR3 DNA. The D gene is left open where the match is weak. The listing skips clone size in some rows; elsewhere it reads once, few, many or a size class.

v_gene: TRBV19; abundance: .; d_gene: .; j_gene: TRBJ1-5; CDR3aa: CASSQVGGNQPQHF; CDR3nt: TGTGCCAGTAGTCAGGTCGGGGGCAATCAGCCCCAGCATTTT
v_gene: TRBV3-1; abundance: many; d_gene: .; j_gene: TRBJ1-1; CDR3aa: CASSQLFSNTEAFF; CDR3nt: TGTGCCAGCAGCCAACTCTTCAGTAATACTGAAGCTTTCTTT
v_gene: TRBV6-1; abundance: many; d_gene: .; j_gene: TRBJ1-2; CDR3aa: CASISPLSKEGYTF; CDR3nt: TGTGCCAGCATTTCCCCCCTCTCGAAGGAGGGCTACACCTTC
v_gene: TRBV19; abundance: .; d_gene: TRBD1; j_gene: TRBJ2-6; CDR3aa: CASSISWDRLSGANVLTF; CDR3nt: TGTGCCAGTAGTATAAGCTGGGACAGATTATCTGGGGCCAACGTCCTGACTTTC
v_gene: TRBV12-3/TRBV12-4; abundance: few; d_gene: .; j_gene: TRBJ2-1; CDR3aa: CASSRRSNEQFF; CDR3nt: TGTGCCAGCAGTAGACGGTCGAATGAGCAGTTCTTC
v_gene: TRBV5-1; abundance: many; d_gene: .; j_gene: TRBJ2-1; CDR3aa: CASSLGSSSYNEQFF; CDR3nt: TGCGCCAGCAGCTTGGGCAGTAGCTCCTACAATGAGCAGTTCTTC
v_gene: TRBV2; abundance: many; d_gene: TRBD2; j_gene: TRBJ2-5; CDR3aa: CASSRTSLQETQYF; CDR3nt: TGTGCCAGCAGTCGGACTAGCCTCCAAGAGACCCAGTACTTC
v_gene: TRBV3-1; abundance: many; d_gene: .; j_gene: TRBJ2-3; CDR3aa: CASSRYVLDGFSTDTQYF; CDR3nt: TGTGCCAGCAGCCGCTACGTGTTGGATGGTTTTAGCACAGATACGCAGTATTTT
v_gene: TRBV6-2/TRBV6-3; abundance: many; d_gene: TRBD2; j_gene: TRBJ2-1; CDR3aa: CASSPSGGSEQFF; CDR3nt: TGTGCCAGCAGTCCTAGCGGGGGGAGCGAGCAGTTCTTC
v_gene: TRBV11-2; abundance: many; d_gene: .; j_gene: TRBJ1-2; CDR3aa: CASSPIAVGRQAQGDYGYTF; CDR3nt: TGTGCCAGCAGCCCAATAGCGGTTGGGCGGCAGGCCCAAGGCGATTATGGCTACACCTTC
v_gene: TRBV6-1; abundance: many; d_gene: TRBD1; j_gene: TRBJ1-1; CDR3aa: CASSPPSRGITEAFF; CDR3nt: TGTGCCAGCAGTCCTCCCAGCAGGGGGATTACTGAAGCTTTCTTT
v_gene: TRBV7-3; abundance: many; d_gene: TRBD2; j_gene: TRBJ2-1; CDR3aa: CASSSGLAGAYEQFF; CDR3nt: TGTGCCAGCAGCTCCGGACTAGCGGGAGCCTATGAGCAGTTCTTC
v_gene: TRBV10-3; abundance: many; d_gene: .; j_gene: TRBJ1-2; CDR3aa: CAISEAPTAAGYTF; CDR3nt: TGTGCCATCAGTGAAGCTCCGACTGCGGCGGGCTACACCTTC